This entry concerns a single T cell receptor (beta chain). The data stem from a study of blood T cells in healthy people across ages. This CDR3 is built from 13 residues. CDR1 is SEHNR, CDR2 FQNEAQ, per germline (reference sequence). The second PCR ran roughly 6 to 11 cycles with a sample-barcoded 5' primer and J-beta primers. TCRdb reprocessed the 5' RACE reads with MiXCR, giving one entry per CDR3 protein. The sample holds hundreds of thousands of distinct CDR3 sequences, roughly 64% seen once. Specimen: blood. The receptor's source is a man aged 25-45 years in good health. The chain joins TRBV7-9 to TRBJ2-5; 8 bases are a match to TRBD1. The end of the DNA is better explained by TRBJ2-1, so the J call may be wrong. Written as DNA, the CDR3 is TGTGCCAGCACACAGGGGGGCCAAGAGACCCAGTTCTTC. Amino acids: CASTQGGQETQFF.